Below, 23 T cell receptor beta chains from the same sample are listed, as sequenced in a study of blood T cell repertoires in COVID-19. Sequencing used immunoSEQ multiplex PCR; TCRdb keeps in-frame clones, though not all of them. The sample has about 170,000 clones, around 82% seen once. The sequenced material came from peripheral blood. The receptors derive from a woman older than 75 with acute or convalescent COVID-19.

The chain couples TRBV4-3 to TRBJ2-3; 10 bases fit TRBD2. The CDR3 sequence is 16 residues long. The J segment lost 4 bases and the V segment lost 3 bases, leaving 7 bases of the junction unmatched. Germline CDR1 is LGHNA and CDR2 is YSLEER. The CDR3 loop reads CASSQGPLAGADTQYF. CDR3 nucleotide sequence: TGCGCCAGCAGCCAGGGGCCCCTAGCGGGGGCAGATACGCAGTATTTT.

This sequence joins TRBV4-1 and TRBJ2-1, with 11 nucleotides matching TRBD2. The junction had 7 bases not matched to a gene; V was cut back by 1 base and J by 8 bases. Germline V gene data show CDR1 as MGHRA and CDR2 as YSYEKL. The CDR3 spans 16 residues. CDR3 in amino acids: CASSQGIAGGLYEQFF. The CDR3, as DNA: TGCGCCAGCAGCCAAGGAATAGCGGGGGGGCTGTATGAGCAGTTCTTC.

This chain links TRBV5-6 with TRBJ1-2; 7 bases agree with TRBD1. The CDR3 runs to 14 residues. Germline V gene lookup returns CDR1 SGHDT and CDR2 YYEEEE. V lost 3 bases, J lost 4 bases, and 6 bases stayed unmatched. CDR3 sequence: CASSSMGTAYGYTF. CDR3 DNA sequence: TGTGCCAGCAGCTCGATGGGGACAGCCTATGGCTACACCTTC.

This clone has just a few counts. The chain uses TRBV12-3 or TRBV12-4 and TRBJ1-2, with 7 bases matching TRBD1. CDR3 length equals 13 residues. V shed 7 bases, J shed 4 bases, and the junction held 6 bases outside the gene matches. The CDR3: CASKGPGGYGYTF. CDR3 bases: TGTGCCAGCAAAGGTCCAGGGGGCTATGGCTACACCTTC.

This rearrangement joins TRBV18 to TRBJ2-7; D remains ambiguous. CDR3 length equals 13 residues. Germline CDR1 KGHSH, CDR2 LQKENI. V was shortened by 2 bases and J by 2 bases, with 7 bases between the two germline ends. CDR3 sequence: CASSPAHTYEQYF. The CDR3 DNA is TGTGCCAGCTCACCAGCACACACCTACGAGCAGTACTTC.

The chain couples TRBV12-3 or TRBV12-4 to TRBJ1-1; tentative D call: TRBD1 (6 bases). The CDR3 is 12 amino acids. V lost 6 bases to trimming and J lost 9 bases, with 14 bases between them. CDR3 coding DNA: TGTGCCAGCAGCAACGTAAGGGGGAAAGCTTTCTTT. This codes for CASSNVRGKAFF.

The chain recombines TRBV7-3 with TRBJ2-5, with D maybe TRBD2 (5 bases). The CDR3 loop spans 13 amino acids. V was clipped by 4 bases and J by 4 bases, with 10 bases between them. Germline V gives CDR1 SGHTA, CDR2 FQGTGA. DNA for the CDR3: TGTGCCAGCAGCTCCGGACTGTTAGAGACCCAGTACTTC. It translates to CASSSGLLETQYF.

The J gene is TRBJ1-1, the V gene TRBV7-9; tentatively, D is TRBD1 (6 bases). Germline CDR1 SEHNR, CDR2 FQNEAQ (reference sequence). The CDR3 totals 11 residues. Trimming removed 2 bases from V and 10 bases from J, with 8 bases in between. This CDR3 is CASSLRGGAFF. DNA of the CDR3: TGTGCCAGCAGCTTAAGGGGGGGAGCTTTCTTT.

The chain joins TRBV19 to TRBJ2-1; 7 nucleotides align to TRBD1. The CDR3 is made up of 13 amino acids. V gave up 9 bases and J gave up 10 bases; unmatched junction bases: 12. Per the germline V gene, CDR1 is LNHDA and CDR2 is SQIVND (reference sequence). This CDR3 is CASQRQGLGEQFF. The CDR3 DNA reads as TGTGCCAGCCAAAGACAGGGTCTAGGCGAGCAGTTCTTC.

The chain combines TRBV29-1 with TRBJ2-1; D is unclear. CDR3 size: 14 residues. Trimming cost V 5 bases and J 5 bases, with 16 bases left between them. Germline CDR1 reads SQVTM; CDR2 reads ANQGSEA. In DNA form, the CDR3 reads TGCAGCGTTCCTATAGTCTCCCCCCACAATGAGCAGTTCTTC. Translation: CSVPIVSPHNEQFF.

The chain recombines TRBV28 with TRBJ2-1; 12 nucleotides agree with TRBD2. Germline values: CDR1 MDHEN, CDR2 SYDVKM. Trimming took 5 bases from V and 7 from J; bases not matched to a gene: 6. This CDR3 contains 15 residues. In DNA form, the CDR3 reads TGTGCCAGCAGTCCTAGCGGGGGGGCCTGGAATGAGCAGTTCTTC. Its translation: CASSPSGGAWNEQFF.

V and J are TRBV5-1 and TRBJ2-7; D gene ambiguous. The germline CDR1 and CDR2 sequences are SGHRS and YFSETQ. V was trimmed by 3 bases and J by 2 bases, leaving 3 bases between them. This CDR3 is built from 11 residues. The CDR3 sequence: CASSSTYEQYF. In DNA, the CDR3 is TGCGCCAGCAGCTCAACCTACGAGCAGTACTTC.

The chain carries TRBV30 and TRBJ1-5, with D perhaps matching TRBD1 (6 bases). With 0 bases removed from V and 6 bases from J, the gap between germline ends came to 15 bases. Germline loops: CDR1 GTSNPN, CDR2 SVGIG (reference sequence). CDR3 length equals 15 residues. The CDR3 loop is CAWSVGGGGGQPQHF. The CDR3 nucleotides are TGTGCCTGGAGTGTAGGGGGGGGAGGCGGTCAGCCCCAGCATTTT.

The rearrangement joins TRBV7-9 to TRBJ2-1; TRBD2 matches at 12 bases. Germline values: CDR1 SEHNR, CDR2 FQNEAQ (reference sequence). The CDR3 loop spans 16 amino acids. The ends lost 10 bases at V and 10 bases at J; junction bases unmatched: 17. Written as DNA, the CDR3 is TGTGCCACAGGTCTCGGGCTAGCGGGAGGGCCGCGGGAGCAGTTCTTC. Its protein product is CATGLGLAGGPREQFF.

This CDR3 reads CATSRDGAGEQFF. The CDR3 nucleotides read TGTGCCACCAGCAGAGACGGGGCGGGAGAGCAGTTCTTC. This chain joins TRBV15 and TRBJ2-1, with D tentatively TRBD2 (6 bases). Per germline, CDR1 LNHNV and CDR2 YYDKDF (reference sequence). V was clipped by 0 bases and J by 10 bases, with 10 bases between them. CDR3 size: 13 residues.

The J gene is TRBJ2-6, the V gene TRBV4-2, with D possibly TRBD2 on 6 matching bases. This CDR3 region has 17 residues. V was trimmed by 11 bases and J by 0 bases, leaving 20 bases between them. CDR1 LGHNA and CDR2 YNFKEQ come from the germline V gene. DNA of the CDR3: TGTGCCTCAACCTTGGAGGGGTTCTCCTCTGGGGCCAACGTCCTGACTTTC. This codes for CASTLEGFSSGANVLTF.

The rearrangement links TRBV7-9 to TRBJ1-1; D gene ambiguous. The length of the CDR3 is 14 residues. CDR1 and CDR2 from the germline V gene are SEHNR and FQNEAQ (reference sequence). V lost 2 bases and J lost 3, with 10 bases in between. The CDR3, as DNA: TGTGCCAGCAGCTTATACGGGGTAGACACTGAAGCTTTCTTT. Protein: CASSLYGVDTEAFF.

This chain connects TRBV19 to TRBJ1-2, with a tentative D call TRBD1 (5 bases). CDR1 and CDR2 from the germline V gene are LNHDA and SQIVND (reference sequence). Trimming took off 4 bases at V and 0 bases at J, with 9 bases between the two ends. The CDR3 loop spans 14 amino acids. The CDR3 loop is CASSRAGSNYGYTF. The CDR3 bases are TGTGCCAGTAGTAGGGCAGGGTCTAACTATGGCTACACCTTC. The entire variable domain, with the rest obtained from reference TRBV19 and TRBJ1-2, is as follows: DGGITQSPKYLFRKEGQNVTLSCEQNLNHDAMYWYRQDPGQGLRLIYYSQIVNDFQKGDIAEGYSVSREKKESFPLTVTSAQKNPTAFYLCASSRAGSNYGYTFGSGTRLTVV.

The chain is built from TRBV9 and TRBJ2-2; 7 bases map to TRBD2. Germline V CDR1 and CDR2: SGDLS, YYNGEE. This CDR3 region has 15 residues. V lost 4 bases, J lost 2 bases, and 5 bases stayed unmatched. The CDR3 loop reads CASSYGTINTGELFF. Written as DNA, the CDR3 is TGTGCCAGCAGCTACGGGACTATTAACACCGGGGAGCTGTTTTTT.

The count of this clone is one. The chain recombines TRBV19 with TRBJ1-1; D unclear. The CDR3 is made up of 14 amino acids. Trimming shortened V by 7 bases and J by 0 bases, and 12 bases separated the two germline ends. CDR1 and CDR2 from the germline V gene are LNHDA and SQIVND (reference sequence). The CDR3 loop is CASKEREMNTEAFF. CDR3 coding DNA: TGTGCCAGTAAAGAAAGAGAAATGAACACTGAAGCTTTCTTT.

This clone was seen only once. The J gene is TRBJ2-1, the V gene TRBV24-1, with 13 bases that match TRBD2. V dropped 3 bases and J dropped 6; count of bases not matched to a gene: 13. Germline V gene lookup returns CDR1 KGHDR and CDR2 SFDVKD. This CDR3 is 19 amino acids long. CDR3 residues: CATSDQRTSGGRGVNEQFF. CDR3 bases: TGTGCCACCAGTGATCAACGGACTAGCGGGGGACGAGGGGTCAATGAGCAGTTCTTC.

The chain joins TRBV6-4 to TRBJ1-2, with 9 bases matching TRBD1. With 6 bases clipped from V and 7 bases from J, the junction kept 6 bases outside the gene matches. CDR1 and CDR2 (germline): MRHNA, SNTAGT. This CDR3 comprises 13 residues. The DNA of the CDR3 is TGTGCCAGCAGGGGACAGGGAGTCGGTGGCTACACCTTC. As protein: CASRGQGVGGYTF.

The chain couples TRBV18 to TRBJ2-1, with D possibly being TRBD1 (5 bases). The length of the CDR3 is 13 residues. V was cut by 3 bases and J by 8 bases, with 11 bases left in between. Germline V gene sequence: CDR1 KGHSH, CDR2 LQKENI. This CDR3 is CASSPGPPDEQFF. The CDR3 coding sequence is TGTGCCAGCTCACCGGGGCCCCCCGATGAGCAGTTCTTC.